This T cell receptor beta chain comes out of a study of CD4 T cells in relation to SARS-CoV-2 and coronaviruses. This table comes from immunoSEQ multiplex PCR, and its TCRdb copy is limited to in-frame clones, with some not included. The sample includes approximately 36,000 clones, 70% to 85% seen only once; the top ten take 6.6%. Per germline, CDR1 MNHEY and CDR2 SVGAGI. Losses at the gene ends were 6 bases for V and 1 base for J; bases not matched to a gene: 7. This CDR3 comprises 15 residues. Naive or memory CD4+ cells were cultured 1:1 with T cell-depleted PBMCs plus CEF. With regard to this clone: Its specificity is unknown.

V usage is TRBV6-5 and J usage is TRBJ2-5, with 8 bases fitting TRBD1. This sequence originates from an adult with COVID-19. Specimen: naive CD4+ T cells from PBMCs, cultured in vitro. The subset denotes: naive CD4+ T cells isolated by negative enrichment. The CDR3 loop is CASSRTGYTQETQYF. The CDR3 coding sequence is TGTGCCAGCAGCCGGACAGGGTATACCCAAGAGACCCAGTACTTC.